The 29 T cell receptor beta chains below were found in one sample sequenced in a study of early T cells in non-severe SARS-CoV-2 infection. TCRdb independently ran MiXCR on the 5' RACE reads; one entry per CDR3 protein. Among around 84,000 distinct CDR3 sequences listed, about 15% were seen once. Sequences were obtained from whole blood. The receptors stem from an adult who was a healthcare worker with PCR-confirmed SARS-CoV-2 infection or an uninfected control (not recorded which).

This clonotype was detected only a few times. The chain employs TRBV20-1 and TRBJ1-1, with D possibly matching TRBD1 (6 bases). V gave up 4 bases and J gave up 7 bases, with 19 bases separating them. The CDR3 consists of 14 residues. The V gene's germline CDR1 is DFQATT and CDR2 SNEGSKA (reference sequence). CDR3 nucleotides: TGCAGTGCTACCCTCACGGCCACAGGGCATGAAGCTTTCTTT. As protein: CSATLTATGHEAFF.

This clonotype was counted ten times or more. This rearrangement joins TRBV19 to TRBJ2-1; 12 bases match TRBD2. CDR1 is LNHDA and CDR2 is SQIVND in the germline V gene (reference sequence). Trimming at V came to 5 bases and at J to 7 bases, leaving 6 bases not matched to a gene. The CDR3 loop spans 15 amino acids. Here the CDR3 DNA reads TGTGCCAGTAGTGTGACTAGCGGGAGTCTGAATGAGCAGTTCTTC. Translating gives CASSVTSGSLNEQFF.

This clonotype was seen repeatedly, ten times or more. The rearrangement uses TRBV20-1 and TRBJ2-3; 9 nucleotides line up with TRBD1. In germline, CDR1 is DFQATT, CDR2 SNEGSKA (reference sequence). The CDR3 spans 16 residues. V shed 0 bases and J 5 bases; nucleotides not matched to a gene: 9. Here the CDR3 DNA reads TGCAGTGCTAGAGATCTGGACAGGGGAGAGGTAGATACGCAGTATTTT. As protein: CSARDLDRGEVDTQYF.

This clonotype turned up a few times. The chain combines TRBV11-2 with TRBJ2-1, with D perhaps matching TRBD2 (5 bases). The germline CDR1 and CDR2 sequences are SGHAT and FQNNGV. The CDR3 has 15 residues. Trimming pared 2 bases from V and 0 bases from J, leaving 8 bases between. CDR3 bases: TGTGCCAGCAGCTTAAGCGGACCCTCCTACAATGAGCAGTTCTTC. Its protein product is CASSLSGPSYNEQFF. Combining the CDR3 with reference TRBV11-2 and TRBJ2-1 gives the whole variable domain EAGVAQSPRYKIIEKRQSVAFWCNPISGHATLYWYQQILGQGPKLLIQFQNNGVVDDSQLPKDRFSAERLKGVDSTLKIQPAKLEDSAVYLCASSLSGPSYNEQFFGPGTRLTVL.

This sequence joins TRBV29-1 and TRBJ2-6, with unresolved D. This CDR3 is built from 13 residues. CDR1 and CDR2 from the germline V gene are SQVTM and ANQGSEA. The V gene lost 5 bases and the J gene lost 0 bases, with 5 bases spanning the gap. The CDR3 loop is CSVLGSGANVLTF. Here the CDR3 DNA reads TGCAGCGTTCTGGGCTCTGGGGCCAACGTCCTGACTTTC.

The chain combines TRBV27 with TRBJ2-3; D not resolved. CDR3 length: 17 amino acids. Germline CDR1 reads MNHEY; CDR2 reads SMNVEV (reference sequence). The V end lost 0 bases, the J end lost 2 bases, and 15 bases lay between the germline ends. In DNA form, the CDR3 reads TGTGCCAGCAGTTTATCCAGCCTCATTGACCCCACAGATACGCAGTATTTT. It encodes CASSLSSLIDPTDTQYF.

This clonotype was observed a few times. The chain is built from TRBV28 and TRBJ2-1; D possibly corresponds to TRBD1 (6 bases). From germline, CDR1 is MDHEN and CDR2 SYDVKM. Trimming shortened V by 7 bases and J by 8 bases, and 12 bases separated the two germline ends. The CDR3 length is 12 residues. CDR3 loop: CASKQGVDEQFF. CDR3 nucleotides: TGTGCCAGCAAACAGGGTGTGGATGAGCAGTTCTTC.

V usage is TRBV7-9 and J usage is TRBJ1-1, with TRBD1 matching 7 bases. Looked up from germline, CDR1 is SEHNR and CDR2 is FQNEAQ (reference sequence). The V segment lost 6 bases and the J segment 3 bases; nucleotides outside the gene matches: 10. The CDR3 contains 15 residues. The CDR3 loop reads CASRPNRGRDTEAFF. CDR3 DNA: TGTGCCAGCAGACCCAACAGGGGTAGGGACACTGAAGCTTTCTTT.

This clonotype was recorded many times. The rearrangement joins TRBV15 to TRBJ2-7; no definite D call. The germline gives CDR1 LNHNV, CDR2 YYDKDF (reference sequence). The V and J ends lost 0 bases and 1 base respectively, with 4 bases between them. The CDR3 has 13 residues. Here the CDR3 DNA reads TGTGCCACCAGCAGAGATCGGTCCTACGAGCAGTACTTC. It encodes CATSRDRSYEQYF.

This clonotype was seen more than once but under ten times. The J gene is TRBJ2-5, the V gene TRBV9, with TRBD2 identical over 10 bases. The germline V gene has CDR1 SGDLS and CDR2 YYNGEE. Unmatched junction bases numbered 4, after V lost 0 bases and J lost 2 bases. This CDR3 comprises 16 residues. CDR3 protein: CASSVDGLAVQETQYF. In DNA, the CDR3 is TGTGCCAGCAGCGTAGACGGACTAGCGGTACAAGAGACCCAGTACTTC.

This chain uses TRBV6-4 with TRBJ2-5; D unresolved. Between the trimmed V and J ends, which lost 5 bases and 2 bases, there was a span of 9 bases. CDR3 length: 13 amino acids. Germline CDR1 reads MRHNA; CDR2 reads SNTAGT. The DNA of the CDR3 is TGTGCCAGCAGTCGTGACTCTCAAGAGACCCAGTACTTC. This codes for CASSRDSQETQYF.

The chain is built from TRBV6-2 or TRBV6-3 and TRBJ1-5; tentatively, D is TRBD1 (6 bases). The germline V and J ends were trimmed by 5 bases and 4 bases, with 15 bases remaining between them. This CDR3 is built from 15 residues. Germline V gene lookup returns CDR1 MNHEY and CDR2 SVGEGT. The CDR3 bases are TGTGCCAGCAGTCTTACAAAGGGGGAGAATCAGCCCCAGCATTTT. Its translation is CASSLTKGENQPQHF.

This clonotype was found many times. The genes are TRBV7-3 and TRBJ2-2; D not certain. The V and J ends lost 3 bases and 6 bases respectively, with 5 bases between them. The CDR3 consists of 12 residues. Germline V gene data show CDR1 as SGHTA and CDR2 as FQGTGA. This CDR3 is CASSFGAGELFF. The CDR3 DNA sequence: TGTGCCAGCAGCTTTGGTGCCGGGGAGCTGTTTTTT.

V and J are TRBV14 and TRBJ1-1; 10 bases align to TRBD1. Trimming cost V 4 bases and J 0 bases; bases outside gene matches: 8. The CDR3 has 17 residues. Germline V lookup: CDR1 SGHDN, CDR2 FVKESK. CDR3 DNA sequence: TGTGCCAGCAGCCGTGGGGACAGGGGTTGGTTGAACACTGAAGCTTTCTTT. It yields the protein CASSRGDRGWLNTEAFF. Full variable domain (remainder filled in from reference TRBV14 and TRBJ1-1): EAGVTQFPSHSVIEKGQTVTLRCDPISGHDNLYWYRRVMGKEIKFLLHFVKESKQDESGMPNNRFLAERTGGTYSTLKVQPAELEDSGVYFCASSRGDRGWLNTEAFFGQGTRLTVV.

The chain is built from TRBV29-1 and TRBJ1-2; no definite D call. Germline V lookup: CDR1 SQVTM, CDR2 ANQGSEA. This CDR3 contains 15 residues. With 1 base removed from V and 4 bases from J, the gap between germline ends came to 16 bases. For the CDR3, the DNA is TGCAGCGTTGAAGGGGAAATCGCGGGAGGCTATGGCTACACCTTC. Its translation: CSVEGEIAGGYGYTF.

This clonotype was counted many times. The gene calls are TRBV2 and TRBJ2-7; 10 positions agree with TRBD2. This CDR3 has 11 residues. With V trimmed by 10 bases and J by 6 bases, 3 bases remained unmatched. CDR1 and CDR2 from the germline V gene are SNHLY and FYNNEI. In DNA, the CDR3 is TGTGCCACCGCTAGCGGGAGCGAGCAGTACTTC. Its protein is CATASGSEQYF. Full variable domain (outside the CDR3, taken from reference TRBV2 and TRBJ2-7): EPEVTQTPSHQVTQMGQEVILRCVPISNHLYFYWYRQILGQKVEFLVSFYNNEISEKSEIFDDQFSVERPDGSNFTLKIRSTKLEDSAMYFCATASGSEQYFGPGTRLTVT.

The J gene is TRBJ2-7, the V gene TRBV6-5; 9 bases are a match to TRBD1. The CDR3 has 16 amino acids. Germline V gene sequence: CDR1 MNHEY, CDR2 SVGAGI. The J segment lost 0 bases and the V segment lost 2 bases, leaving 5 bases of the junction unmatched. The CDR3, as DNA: TGTGCCAGCAGTTACACAACAGGGGGCATCTCCTACGAGCAGTACTTC. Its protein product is CASSYTTGGISYEQYF.

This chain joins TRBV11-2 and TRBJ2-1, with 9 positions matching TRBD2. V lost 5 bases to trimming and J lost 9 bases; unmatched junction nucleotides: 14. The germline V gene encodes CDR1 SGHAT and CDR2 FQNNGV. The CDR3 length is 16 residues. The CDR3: CASSGVLVAGVGEQFF. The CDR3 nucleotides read TGTGCCAGCAGCGGGGTATTGGTAGCGGGGGTGGGTGAGCAGTTCTTC.

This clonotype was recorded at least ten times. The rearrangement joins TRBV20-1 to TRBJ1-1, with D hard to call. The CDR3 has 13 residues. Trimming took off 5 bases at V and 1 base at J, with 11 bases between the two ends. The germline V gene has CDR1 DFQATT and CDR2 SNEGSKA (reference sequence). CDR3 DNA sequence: TGCAGTGCTGGCCGATTCGGGAACACTGAAGCTTTCTTT. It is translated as CSAGRFGNTEAFF.

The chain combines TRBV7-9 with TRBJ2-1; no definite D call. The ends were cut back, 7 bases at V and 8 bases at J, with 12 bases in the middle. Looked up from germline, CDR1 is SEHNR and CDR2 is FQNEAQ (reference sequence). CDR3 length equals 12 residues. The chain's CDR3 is CASIPGQHEQFF. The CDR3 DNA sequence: TGTGCCAGCATCCCCGGGCAGCATGAGCAGTTCTTC.

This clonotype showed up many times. This CDR3 reads CSARLAATYEQYF. The CDR3 DNA reads TGCAGCGCACGACTAGCGGCGACCTACGAGCAGTACTTC. J is TRBJ2-7 and V is TRBV29-1; 9 bases align to TRBD2. The CDR3 totals 13 residues. Germline CDR1 reads SQVTM; CDR2 reads ANQGSEA. V shed 7 bases, J shed 2 bases, and the junction held 6 bases outside the gene matches.

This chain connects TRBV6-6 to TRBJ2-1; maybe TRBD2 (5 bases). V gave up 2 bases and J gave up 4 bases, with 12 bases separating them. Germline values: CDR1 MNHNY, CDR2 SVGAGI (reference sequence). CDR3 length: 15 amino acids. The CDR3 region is CASSYEGLGYNEQFF. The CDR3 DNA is TGTGCCAGCAGTTACGAGGGTCTTGGGTACAATGAGCAGTTCTTC.

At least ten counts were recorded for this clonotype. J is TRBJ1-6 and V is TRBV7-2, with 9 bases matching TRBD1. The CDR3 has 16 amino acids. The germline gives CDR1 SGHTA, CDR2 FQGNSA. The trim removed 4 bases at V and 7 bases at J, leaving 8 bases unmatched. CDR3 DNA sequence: TGTGCCAGCAGCTGGGTACAGGGGGCAGAGAATTCACCCCTCCACTTT. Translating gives CASSWVQGAENSPLHF.

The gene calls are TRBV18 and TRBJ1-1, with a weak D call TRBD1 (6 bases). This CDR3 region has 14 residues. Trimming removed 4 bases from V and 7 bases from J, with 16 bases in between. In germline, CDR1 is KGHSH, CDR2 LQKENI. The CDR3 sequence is CASSQRDRFLEAFF. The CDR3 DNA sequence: TGTGCCAGCTCACAGAGAGACAGGTTCCTTGAAGCTTTCTTT.

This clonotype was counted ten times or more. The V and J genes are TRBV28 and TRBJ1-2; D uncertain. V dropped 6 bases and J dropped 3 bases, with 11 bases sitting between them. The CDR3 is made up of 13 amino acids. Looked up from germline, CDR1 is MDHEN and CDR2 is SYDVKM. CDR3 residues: CASSPNGYYGYTF. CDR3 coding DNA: TGTGCCAGCAGCCCCAACGGCTACTATGGCTACACCTTC.

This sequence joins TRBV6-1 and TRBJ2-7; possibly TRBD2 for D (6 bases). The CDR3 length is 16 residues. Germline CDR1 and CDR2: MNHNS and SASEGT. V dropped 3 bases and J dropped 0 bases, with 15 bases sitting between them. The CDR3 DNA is TGTGCCAGCAGTGACCCGGGACTCTCGAGCTCCTACGAGCAGTACTTC. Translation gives CASSDPGLSSSYEQYF.

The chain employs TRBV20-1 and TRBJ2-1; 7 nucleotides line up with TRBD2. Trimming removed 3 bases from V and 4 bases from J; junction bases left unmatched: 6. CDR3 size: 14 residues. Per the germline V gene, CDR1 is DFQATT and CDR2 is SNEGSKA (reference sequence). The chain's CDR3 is CSASYLAEYNEQFF. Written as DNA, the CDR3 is TGCAGTGCTAGCTATCTAGCGGAGTACAATGAGCAGTTCTTC.

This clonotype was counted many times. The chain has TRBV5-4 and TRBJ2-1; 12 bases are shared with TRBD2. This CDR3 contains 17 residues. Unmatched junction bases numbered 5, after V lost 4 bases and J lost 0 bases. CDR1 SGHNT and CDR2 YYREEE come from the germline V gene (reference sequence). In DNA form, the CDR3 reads TGTGCCAGCAGCCCCGGGACTAGCGGGTACTCCTACAATGAGCAGTTCTTC. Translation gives CASSPGTSGYSYNEQFF.

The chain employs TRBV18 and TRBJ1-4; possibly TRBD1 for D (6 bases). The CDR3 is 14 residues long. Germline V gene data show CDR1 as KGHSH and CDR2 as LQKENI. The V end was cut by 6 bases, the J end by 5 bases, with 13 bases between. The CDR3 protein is CASSMDRTNEKLFF. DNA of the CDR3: TGTGCCAGCTCGATGGACAGAACAAATGAAAAACTGTTTTTT.